The present TCR beta chain was sequenced within a study of T cells in Graves' hyperthyroidism and ophthalmopathy. The study's findings and limits: Most thyroid clonotypes expanded above 0.001 appeared in blood too.

Hyperthyroidism in the patients, aged 18 to 65, was newly diagnosed and under 2 months in duration. Together with thyroid ultrasound, orbital computed tomography, serum thyroxine and TRAb, clinical symptoms were used for diagnoses. In this sample, this clonotype turned up many times. Its target is not known. Trimming took 9 bases from V and 0 from J, leaving 10 bases between them. CDR3 length: 13 residues. Germline V gene data show CDR1 as SNHLY and CDR2 as FYNNEI. Authors of the study amplified TCR beta CDR3 regions from RNA transcripts. The HTBI primer set served for first-round RT-PCR of the TCR CDR3. In TCRdb, the multiplex PCR reads were re-called with MiXCR into one record per CDR3 protein. The sample consists of about 420,000 distinct CDR3 sequences, 15% to 17% of them appearing once.

This sequence originates from a woman under 30 with Graves' hyperthyroidism. The V gene is TRBV2, the J gene TRBJ2-3; D not certain. The sample taken for sequencing was blood. CDR3 in amino acids: CASKDLSTDTQYF. The CDR3 bases are TGTGCCAGTAAGGACCTCAGCACAGATACGCAGTATTTT.